This T cell receptor beta chain originates from a study of T cell responses to AZD1222 COVID-19 vaccine. The count of this clone is one. Its antigen is not identified. Study observations and caveats: Spike was spanned by vaccine-associated CD4 TCRs, which were dominant at 160-218 and 743-854. Baseline antibody screening turned up just six seropositive AZD1222 recipients.

Germline CDR1 is SGHDT and CDR2 is YYEEEE. Deletions cut 4 bases from V and 2 bases from J, with 19 bases between. The CDR3 has 16 residues. Using immunoSEQ multiplex PCR, the repertoire was profiled, and TCRdb retains in-frame clones only, with some absent. Of approximately 98,000 clones listed, more than 70% are singletons. This TCR came from an adult in good health. Sequencing used peripheral blood, obtained on day 0 of MenACWY control vaccination. The rearrangement links TRBV5-6 to TRBJ2-7; D is tentatively TRBD1 or TRBD2 (5 bases each). The CDR3 coding sequence is TGTGCCAGCAGCGGGATGGGACGGCACGATACCTACGAGCAGTACTTC. Amino acid sequence: CASSGMGRHDTYEQYF.